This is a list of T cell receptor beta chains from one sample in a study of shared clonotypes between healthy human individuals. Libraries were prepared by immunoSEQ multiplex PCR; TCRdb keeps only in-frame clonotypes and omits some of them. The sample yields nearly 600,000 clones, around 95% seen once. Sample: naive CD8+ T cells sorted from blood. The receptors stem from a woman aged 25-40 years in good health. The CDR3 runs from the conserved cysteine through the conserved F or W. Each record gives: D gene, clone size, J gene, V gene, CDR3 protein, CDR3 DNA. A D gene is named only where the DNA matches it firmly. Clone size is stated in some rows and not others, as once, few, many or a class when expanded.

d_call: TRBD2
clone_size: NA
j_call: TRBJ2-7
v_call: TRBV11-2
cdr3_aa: CASSLGAGAYEQYF
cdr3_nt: TGTGCCAGCAGCTTAGGAGCGGGGGCCTACGAGCAGTACTTC

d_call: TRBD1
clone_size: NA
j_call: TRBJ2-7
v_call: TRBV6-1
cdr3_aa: CASSEWTGPPVEQYF
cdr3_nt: TGTGCCAGCAGTGAATGGACAGGGCCCCCGGTGGAGCAGTACTTC

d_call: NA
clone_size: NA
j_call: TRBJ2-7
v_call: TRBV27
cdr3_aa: CASSLGRGAYEQYF
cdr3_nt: TGTGCCAGCAGTTTGGGGCGGGGAGCTTACGAGCAGTACTTC

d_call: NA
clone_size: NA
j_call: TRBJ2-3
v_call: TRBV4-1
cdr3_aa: CASSQELSTDTQYF
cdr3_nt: TGCGCCAGCAGCCAAGAGCTTAGCACAGATACGCAGTATTTT

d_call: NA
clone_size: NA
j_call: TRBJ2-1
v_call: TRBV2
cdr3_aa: CASSAPRDISINEQFF
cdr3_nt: TGTGCCAGCAGTGCCCCTCGGGACATCTCGATCAATGAGCAGTTCTTC

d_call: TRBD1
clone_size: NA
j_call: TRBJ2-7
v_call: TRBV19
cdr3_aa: CASSIGQGSYEQYF
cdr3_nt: TGTGCCAGTAGTATCGGACAGGGATCCTACGAGCAGTACTTC

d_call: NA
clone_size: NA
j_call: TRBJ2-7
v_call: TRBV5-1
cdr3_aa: CASSLAGVEYF
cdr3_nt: TGCGCCAGCAGCTTGGCCGGAGTGGAGTACTTC

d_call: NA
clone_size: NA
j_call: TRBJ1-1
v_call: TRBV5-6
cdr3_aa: CASSFDMDDATFF
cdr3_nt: TGTGCCAGCAGCTTCGACATGGATGACGCAACTTTCTTT

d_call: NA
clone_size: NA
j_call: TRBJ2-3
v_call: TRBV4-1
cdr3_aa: CASSQVGYSSTDTQYF
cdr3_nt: TGCGCCAGCAGCCAAGTAGGATACTCTAGCACAGATACGCAGTATTTT

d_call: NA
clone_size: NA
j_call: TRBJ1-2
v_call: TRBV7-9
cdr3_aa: CAIQLGSNYGYTF
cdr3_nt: TGTGCCATCCAACTCGGGAGCAACTATGGCTACACCTTC

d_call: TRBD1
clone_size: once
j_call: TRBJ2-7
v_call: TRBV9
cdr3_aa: CASSASDRVYEQYF
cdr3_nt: TGTGCCAGCAGCGCTTCGGACAGGGTTTACGAGCAGTACTTC

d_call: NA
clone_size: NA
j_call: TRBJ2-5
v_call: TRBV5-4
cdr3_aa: CASSLVTGVGETQYF
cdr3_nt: TGTGCCAGCAGCTTGGTTACGGGAGTAGGTGAGACCCAGTACTTC

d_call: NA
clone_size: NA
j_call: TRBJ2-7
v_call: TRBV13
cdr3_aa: CASSAQMNSYEQYF
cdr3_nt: TGTGCCAGCAGCGCGCAAATGAACTCCTACGAGCAGTACTTC

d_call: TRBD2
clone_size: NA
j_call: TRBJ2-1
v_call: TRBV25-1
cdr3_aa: CASSGHLAGKYNEQFF
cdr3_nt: TGTGCCAGCAGTGGCCATCTAGCGGGAAAGTACAATGAGCAGTTCTTC

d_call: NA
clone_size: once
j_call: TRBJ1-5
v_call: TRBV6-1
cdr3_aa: CASSEATPYSNQPQHF
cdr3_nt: TGTGCCAGCAGTGAAGCAACACCGTATAGCAATCAGCCCCAGCATTTT

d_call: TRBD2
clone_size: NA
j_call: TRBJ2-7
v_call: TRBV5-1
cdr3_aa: CASSLAGASGKGEQYF
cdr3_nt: TGCGCCAGCAGCTTGGCGGGGGCTAGCGGGAAGGGCGAGCAGTACTTC

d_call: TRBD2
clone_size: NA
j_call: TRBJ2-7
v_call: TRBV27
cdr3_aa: CASSRTSFAYEQYF
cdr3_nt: TGTGCCAGCAGCAGGACTAGCTTTGCGTACGAGCAGTACTTC

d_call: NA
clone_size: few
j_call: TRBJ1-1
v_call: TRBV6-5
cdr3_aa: CASRQFSMNTEAFF
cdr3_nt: TGTGCCAGCAGACAGTTTTCTATGAACACTGAAGCTTTCTTT

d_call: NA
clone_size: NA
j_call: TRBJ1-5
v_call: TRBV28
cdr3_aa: CASKGGVFEPNSNQPQHF
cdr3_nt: TGTGCCAGCAAGGGCGGGGTGTTTGAACCAAATAGCAATCAGCCCCAGCATTTT

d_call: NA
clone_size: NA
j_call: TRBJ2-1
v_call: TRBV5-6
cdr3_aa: CASSLSRSHNEQFF
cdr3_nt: TGTGCCAGCAGCTTGTCCAGGTCGCACAATGAGCAGTTCTTC

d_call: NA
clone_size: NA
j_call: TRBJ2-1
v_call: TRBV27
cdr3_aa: CASSLSILLAVEQFF
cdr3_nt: TGTGCCAGCAGTTTATCGATATTGTTAGCAGTTGAGCAGTTCTTC

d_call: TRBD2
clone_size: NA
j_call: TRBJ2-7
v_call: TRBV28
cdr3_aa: CASSPRLAGIHYEQYF
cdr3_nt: TGTGCCAGCAGTCCCCGACTAGCGGGGATTCACTACGAGCAGTACTTC

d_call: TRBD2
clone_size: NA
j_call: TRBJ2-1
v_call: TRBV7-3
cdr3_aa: CASSLTLRTGVAGGNEQFF
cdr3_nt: TGTGCCAGCAGCTTAACGTTAAGGACGGGGGTAGCGGGCGGAAATGAGCAGTTCTTC

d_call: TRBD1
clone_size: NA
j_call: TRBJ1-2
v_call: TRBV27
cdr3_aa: CASTLRQGYGYTF
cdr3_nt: TGTGCCAGCACTCTAAGACAGGGTTATGGCTACACCTTC

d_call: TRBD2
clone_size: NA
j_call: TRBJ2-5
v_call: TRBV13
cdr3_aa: CASSWRLAGGGRETQYF
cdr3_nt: TGTGCCAGCAGCTGGAGACTAGCGGGAGGAGGTCGAGAGACCCAGTACTTC